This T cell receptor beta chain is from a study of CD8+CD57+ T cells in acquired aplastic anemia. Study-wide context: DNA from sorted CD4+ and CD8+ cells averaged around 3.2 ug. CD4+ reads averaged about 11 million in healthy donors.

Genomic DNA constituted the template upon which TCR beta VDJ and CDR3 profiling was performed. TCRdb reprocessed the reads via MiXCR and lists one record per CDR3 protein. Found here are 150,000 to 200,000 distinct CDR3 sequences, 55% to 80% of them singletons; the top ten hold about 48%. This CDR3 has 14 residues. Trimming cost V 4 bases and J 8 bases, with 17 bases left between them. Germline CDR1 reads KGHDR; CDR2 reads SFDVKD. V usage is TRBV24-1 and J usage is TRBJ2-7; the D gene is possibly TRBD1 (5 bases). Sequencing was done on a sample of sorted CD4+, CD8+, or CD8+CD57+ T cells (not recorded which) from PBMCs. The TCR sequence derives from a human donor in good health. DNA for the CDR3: TGTGCCACCAGTGACCTCAGGGATGGCAACAAGCAGTACTTC. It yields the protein CATSDLRDGNKQYF.